This T cell receptor (beta chain) derives from a study of CD8+CD57+ T cells in acquired aplastic anemia. Looking at the study overall: The average for DNA from sorted CD4+ and CD8+ cells was about 3.3 ug. Mean read depth for CD4+ cells from healthy donors was around 11 million. The study's findings and limits: In common between the patients and the controls were around 30 CD8+ CDR3 sequences.

The TCR beta profiling, which covered VDJ combination and CDR3 sequence, was carried out using genomic DNA as the template. One entry per CDR3 protein, called by TCRdb with MiXCR from the reads. Of under 40,000 distinct CDR3 sequences listed, more than 65% are singletons. Germline CDR1 MGHRA, CDR2 YSYEKL. V lost 1 base to trimming and J lost 5 bases, with 9 bases between them. The CDR3 has 13 residues. Concerning this clonotype: Its matching antigen is unknown.

The sequencing sample was made of sorted CD4+, CD8+, or CD8+CD57+ T cells (not recorded which) from PBMCs. The sequence was collected from a human donor in good health, serving as a control. This sequence joins TRBV4-1 and TRBJ2-7; D uncertain. Written as DNA, the CDR3 is TGCGCCAGCAGCCAAGTAAATGGGCACGAGCAGTACTTC. Its protein product is CASSQVNGHEQYF.